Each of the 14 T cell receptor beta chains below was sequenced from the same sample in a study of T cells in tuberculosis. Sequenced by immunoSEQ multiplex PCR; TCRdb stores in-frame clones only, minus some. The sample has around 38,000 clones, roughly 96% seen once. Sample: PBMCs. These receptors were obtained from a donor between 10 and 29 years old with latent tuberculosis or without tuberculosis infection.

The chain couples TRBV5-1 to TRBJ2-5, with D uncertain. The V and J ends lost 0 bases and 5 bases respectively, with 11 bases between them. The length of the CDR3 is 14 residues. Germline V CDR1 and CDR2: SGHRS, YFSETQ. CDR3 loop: CASSLANPQETQYF. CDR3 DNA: TGCGCCAGCAGCTTGGCCAATCCTCAGGAGACCCAGTACTTC.

The CDR3 spells CASSSDKTGEQYF. CDR3 bases: TGTGCCAGCAGTTCCGACAAAACAGGGGAGCAGTACTTC. The gene calls are TRBV6-5 and TRBJ2-7, with D perhaps TRBD1 (6 bases). Trimming took off 4 bases at V and 7 bases at J, with 14 bases between the two ends. CDR3 length: 13 amino acids. Germline CDR1 MNHEY, CDR2 SVGAGI.

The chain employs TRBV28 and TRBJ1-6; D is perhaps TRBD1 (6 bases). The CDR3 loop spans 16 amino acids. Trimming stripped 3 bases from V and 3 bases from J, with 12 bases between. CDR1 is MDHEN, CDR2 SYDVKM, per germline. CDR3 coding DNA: TGTGCCAGCAGTTTCATGGGGGCTGTCTATAATTCACCCCTCCACTTT. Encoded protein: CASSFMGAVYNSPLHF.

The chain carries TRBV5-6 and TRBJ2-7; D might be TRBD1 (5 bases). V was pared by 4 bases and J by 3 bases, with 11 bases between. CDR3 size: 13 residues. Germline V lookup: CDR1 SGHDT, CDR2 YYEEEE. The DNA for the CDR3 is TGTGCCAGCAGCCGTATCGACAGCTACGAGCAGTACTTC. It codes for CASSRIDSYEQYF.

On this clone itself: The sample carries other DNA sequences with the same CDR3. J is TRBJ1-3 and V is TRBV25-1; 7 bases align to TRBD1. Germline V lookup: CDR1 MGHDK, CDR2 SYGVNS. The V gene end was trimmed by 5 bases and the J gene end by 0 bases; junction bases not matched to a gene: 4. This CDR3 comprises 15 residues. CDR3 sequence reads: CASSRQGDSGNTIYF. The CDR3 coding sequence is TGTGCCAGCAGTAGACAGGGCGACTCTGGAAACACCATATATTTT. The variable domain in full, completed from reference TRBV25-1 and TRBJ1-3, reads EADIYQTPRYLVIGTGKKITLECSQTMGHDKMYWYQQDPGMELHLIHYSYGVNSTEKGDLSSESTVSRIRTEHFPLTLESARPSHTSQYLCASSRQGDSGNTIYFGEGSWLTVV.

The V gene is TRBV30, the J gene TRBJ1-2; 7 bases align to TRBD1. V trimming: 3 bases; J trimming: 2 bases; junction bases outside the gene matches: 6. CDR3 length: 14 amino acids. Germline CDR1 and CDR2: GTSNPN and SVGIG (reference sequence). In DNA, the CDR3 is TGTGCCTGGAGAGACCCGGGACAGAACTATGGCTACACCTTC. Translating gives CAWRDPGQNYGYTF. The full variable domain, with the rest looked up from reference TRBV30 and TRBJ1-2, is SQTIHQWPATLVQPVGSPLSLECTVEGTSNPNLYWYRQAAGRGLQLLFYSVGIGQISSEVPQNLSASRPQDRQFILSSKKLLLSDSGFYLCAWRDPGQNYGYTFGSGTRLTVV.

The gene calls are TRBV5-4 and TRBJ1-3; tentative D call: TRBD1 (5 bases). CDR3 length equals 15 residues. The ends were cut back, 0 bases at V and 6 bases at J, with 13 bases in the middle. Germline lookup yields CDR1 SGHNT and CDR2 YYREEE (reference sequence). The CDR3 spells CASSLDPGSTNTIYF. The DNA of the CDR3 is TGTGCCAGCAGCTTGGATCCAGGGTCGACAAACACCATATATTTT.

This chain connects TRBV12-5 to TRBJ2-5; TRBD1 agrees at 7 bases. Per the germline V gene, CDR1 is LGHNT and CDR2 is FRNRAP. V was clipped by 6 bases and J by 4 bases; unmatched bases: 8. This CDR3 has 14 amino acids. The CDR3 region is CASGLGQPGETQYF. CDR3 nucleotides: TGTGCTAGTGGACTGGGACAGCCGGGAGAGACCCAGTACTTC.

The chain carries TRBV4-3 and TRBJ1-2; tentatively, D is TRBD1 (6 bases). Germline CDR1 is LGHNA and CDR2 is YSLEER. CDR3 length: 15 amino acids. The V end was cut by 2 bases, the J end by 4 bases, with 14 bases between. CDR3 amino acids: CASSQLLDSFYGYTF. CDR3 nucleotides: TGCGCCAGCAGCCAATTACTGGACAGCTTCTATGGCTACACCTTC.

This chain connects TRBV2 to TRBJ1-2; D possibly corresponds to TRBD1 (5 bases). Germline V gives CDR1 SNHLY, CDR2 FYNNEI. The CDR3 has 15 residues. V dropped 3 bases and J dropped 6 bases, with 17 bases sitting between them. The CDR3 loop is CASSDYTGPSNGYTF. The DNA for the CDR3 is TGTGCCAGCAGTGACTATACAGGTCCCTCTAATGGCTACACCTTC.

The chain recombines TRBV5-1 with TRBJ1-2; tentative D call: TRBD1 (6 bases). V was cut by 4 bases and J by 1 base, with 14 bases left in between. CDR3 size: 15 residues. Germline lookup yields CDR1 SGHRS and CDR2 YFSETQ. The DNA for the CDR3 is TGCGCCAGCAGCATGGGGCAACAGGGTAACTATGGCTACACCTTC. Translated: CASSMGQQGNYGYTF.

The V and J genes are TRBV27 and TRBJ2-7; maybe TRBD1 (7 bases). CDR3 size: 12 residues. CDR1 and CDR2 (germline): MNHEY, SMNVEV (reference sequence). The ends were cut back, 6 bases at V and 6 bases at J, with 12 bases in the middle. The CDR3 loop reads CASRGGGVEQYF. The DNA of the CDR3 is TGTGCCAGCAGAGGGGGCGGGGTCGAGCAGTACTTC.

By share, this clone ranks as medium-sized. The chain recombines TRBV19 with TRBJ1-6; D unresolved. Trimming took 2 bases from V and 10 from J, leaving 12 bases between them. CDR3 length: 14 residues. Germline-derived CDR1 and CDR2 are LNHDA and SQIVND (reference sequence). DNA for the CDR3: TGTGCCAGTAGTATAACCCCTTGGAGGTCACCCCTCCACTTT. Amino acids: CASSITPWRSPLHF.

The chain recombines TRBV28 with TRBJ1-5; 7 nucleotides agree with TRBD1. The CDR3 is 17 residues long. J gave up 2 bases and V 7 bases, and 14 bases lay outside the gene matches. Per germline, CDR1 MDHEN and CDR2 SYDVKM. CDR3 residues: CASKIQGLRWGNQPQHF. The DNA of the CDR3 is TGTGCCAGCAAGATACAGGGGCTCCGGTGGGGCAATCAGCCCCAGCATTTT.